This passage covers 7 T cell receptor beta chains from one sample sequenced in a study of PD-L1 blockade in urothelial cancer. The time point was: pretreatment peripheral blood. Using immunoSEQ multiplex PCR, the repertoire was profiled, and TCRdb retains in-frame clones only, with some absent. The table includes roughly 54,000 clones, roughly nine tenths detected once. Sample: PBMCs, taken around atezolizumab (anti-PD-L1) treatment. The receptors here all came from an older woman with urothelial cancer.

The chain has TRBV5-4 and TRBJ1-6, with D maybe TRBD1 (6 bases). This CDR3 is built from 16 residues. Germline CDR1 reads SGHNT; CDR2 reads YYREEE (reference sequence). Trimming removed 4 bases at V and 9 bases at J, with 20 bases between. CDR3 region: CASSPGTPRNGSPLHF. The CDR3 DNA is TGTGCCAGCAGCCCTGGGACACCTCGGAATGGTTCACCCCTCCACTTT.

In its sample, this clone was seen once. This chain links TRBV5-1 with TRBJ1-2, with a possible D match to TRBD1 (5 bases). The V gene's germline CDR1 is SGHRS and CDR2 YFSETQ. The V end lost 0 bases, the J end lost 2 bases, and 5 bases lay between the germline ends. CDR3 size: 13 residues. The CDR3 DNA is TGCGCCAGCAGCTTGGCAGGGAACTATGGCTACACCTTC. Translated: CASSLAGNYGYTF.

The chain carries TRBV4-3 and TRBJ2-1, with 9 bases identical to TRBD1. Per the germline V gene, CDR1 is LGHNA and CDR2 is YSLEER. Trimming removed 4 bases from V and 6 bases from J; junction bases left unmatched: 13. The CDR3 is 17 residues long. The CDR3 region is CASSPDTGTGPLNEQFF. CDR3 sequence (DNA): TGCGCCAGCAGCCCGGACACCGGGACAGGGCCCCTCAATGAGCAGTTCTTC.

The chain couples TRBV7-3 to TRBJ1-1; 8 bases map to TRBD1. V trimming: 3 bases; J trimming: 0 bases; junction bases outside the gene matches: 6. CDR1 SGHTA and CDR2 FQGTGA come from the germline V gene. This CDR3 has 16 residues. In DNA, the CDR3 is TGTGCCAGCAGCTTGGGCCAGGGGGCCTTGAACACTGAAGCTTTCTTT. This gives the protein CASSLGQGALNTEAFF.

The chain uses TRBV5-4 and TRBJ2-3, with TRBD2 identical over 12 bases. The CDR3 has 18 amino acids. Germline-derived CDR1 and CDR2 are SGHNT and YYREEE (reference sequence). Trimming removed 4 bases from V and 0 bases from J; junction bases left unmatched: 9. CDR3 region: CASSKTGTSGLSTDTQYF. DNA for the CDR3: TGTGCCAGCAGCAAAACCGGGACTAGCGGGCTAAGCACAGATACGCAGTATTTT.

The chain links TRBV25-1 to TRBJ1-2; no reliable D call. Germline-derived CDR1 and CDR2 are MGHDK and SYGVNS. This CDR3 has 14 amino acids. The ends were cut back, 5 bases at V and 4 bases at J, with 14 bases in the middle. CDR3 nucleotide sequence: TGTGCCAGCAGTCCATTCGGTGGGAGCTATGGCTACACCTTC. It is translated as CASSPFGGSYGYTF.

This CDR3 is CASSLAGQLNQPQHF. CDR3 DNA: TGTGCCAGCAGCTTGGCGGGACAGCTCAATCAGCCCCAGCATTTT. The J gene is TRBJ1-5, the V gene TRBV5-5, with TRBD1 matching over 7 bases. There are 15 residues in the CDR3. The J segment lost 3 bases and the V segment lost 0 bases, leaving 3 bases of the junction unmatched. The germline CDR1 and CDR2 sequences are SGHKS and YYEKEE (reference sequence).